This T cell receptor (beta chain) emerged from a study of shared clonotypes between healthy human individuals. Study findings and constraints: The naive CD4 repertoires of a few donors were compared, and around 4.9% of clonotypes were shared. Rarefaction curves obtained for sorted subsets showed sequencing incomplete despite large depth. Larger estimated richness was generally recorded for naive subsets relative to memory subsets.

All participating donors were Caucasian adults from Nashville, Tennessee. TCRdb's copy holds only in-frame clones and misses some; the assay was immunoSEQ multiplex PCR. In the table there are over a million clones, about 96% of which are singletons. About this clone itself: Antigen unknown.

V gave up 5 bases and J gave up 2 bases; unmatched junction bases: 6. In germline, CDR1 is SGHKS, CDR2 YYEKEE (reference sequence). The CDR3 contains 14 residues. The specimen was naive CD4+ T cells sorted from blood. Subset described: CD45RA+ positively selected. The receptor's source is a man in his thirties or forties in good health. The V gene is TRBV5-5, the J gene TRBJ2-7; 8 bases are a match to TRBD1. The CDR3 sequence: CASRPGTGTYEQYF. The CDR3 DNA is TGTGCCAGCAGACCCGGGACAGGTACCTACGAGCAGTACTTC.